This is a list of T cell receptor beta chains from one sample in a study of T cell responses to AZD1222 COVID-19 vaccine. The assay was immunoSEQ multiplex PCR, and TCRdb's table has in-frame clones only and misses some. This table holds about 100,000 clones, about 83% found once. The sequenced sample was peripheral blood, obtained on day 0 of AZD1222 vaccination. These receptors all stem from an adult in good health. Each CDR3 is given with its conserved first and last residue. Each record gives: J gene, D gene, clone size, V gene, CDR3 DNA, CDR3 protein. The D gene is left open where the match is weak. Size is stated for part of the rows, as once, few or many counts, or as a class when the clone is expanded.

TRBJ1-3 | . | once | TRBV2 | TGTGCCAGCACGACAGGAGCCGGAAACACCATATATTTT | CASTTGAGNTIYF
TRBJ2-7 | TRBD2 | . | TRBV2 | TGTGCCAGCAAGGGAGGGTACGAGCAGTACTTC | CASKGGYEQYF
TRBJ1-6 | . | . | TRBV19 | TGTGCCAGTACGGGACGGTATAATTCACCCCTCCACTTT | CASTGRYNSPLHF
TRBJ1-5 | TRBD1 | . | TRBV19 | TGTGCCAGTAGTGGAACAGGGGGGGATCAGCCCCAGCATTTT | CASSGTGGDQPQHF
TRBJ1-2 | . | . | TRBV6-5 | TGTGCCAGCAGTTACTCGAGTCCCAGTGGCTACACCTTC | CASSYSSPSGYTF
TRBJ1-4 | . | . | TRBV11-2 | TGTGCCAGCAGCTTTGGGGATGCAACTAATGAAAAACTGTTTTTT | CASSFGDATNEKLFF
TRBJ1-1 | TRBD1 | . | TRBV5-8 | TGTGCCAGCAGCTTGCACCCGGGACAGGGTGAAGCTTTCTTT | CASSLHPGQGEAFF
TRBJ2-1 | . | . | TRBV4-3 | TGCGCCAGCAGCCTTGGCAGAAACAATGAGCAGTTCTTC | CASSLGRNNEQFF
TRBJ2-5 | . | few | TRBV7-2 | TGTGCCAGCAGCTTACAGTTCGGGACAAGTGAGACCCAGTACTTC | CASSLQFGTSETQYF
TRBJ1-2 | . | . | TRBV2 | TGTGCCAGCATTAGTGTTGAGTCCACCGTGGTTAACTATGGCTACACCTTC | CASISVESTVVNYGYTF
TRBJ1-6 | TRBD1 | once | TRBV3-1/TRBV3-2 | TGTGCCAGCAGCCAGGAACCTTGGACAGGGCGAACCTTT | CASSQEPWTGRTF
TRBJ2-1 | TRBD1 | . | TRBV6-2/TRBV6-3 | TGTGCCAGCAGTACAGGGGGCCAGTATGAGCAGTTCTTC | CASSTGGQYEQFF
TRBJ2-5 | TRBD2 | . | TRBV7-2 | TGTGCCAGCAGCTTAAGCCCTAGCGGGGGCCAAGAGACCCAGTACTTC | CASSLSPSGGQETQYF
TRBJ2-3 | TRBD2 | few | TRBV5-6 | TGTGCCAGCAGCCCTCAGAGCGGGGTATCTTATACGCAGTATTTT | CASSPQSGVSYTQYF
TRBJ1-2 | . | . | TRBV7-2 | TGTGCCAGCAGCCCCACGATCACATTAGGCCTTGGAGGCTACACCTTC | CASSPTITLGLGGYTF
TRBJ1-1 | . | . | TRBV18 | TGTGCCAGCTCACCGACCGGGGCCAGAAACACTGAAGCTTTCTTT | CASSPTGARNTEAFF
TRBJ2-1 | . | . | TRBV2 | TGTGCCAGCAGTGAAGTAGGAAGCGTATCCTACAATGAGCAGTTCTTC | CASSEVGSVSYNEQFF
TRBJ2-3 | . | . | TRBV12-5 | TGTGCTAGTGGTTTGACAGGGAAACCCACAGATACGCAGTATTTT | CASGLTGKPTDTQYF